This TCR beta chain was found in a study of cytomegalovirus exposure and HLA in healthy donors. Clones were read by immunoSEQ multiplex PCR, and TCRdb kept only the in-frame ones, dropping some. The repertoire holds fewer than 250,000 clones, with roughly 84% as singletons. The CDR3 spans 16 residues. The V gene's germline CDR1 is MDHEN and CDR2 SYDVKM. V lost 5 bases and J lost 6; bases outside the gene matches: 7. The genes are TRBV28 and TRBJ1-4, with TRBD1 matching 12 bases. Sequencing input: PBMCs. The TCR originated in a woman under 30 in good health and CMV-seropositive. CDR3 protein: CASSTGTGGEDEKLFF. The CDR3 DNA reads TGTGCCAGCAGTACCGGGACAGGGGGCGAGGATGAAAAACTGTTTTTT.